This entry lists 29 T cell receptor beta chains sequenced from one sample in a study of blood T cell repertoires in COVID-19. Some clones are missing from TCRdb's copy, which holds only in-frame ones; the method was immunoSEQ multiplex PCR. This sample carries around 290,000 clones, about nine tenths of them seen once, and the ten largest clones take 2% to 2.5%. The specimen sequenced was peripheral blood. The origin of the receptors is a woman under 40 with COVID-19, enrolled during active disease.

The CDR3 reads CASSASGSGTDTQYF. CDR3 coding DNA: TGTGCCAGCAGCGCTAGCGGGTCCGGCACAGATACGCAGTATTTT. The rearrangement uses TRBV9 and TRBJ2-3; 8 nucleotides align to TRBD2. The trim removed 3 bases at V and 1 base at J, leaving 4 bases unmatched. Germline-derived CDR1 and CDR2 are SGDLS and YYNGEE. The CDR3 is 15 residues long.

The chain uses TRBV5-1 and TRBJ1-4, with a tentative D call TRBD1 (5 bases). This CDR3 has 16 residues. CDR1 and CDR2 (germline): SGHRS, YFSETQ. Trimming removed 2 bases at V and 0 bases at J, with 11 bases between. CDR3 nucleotide sequence: TGCGCCAGCAGCTTTGGGGCTACCGCAACTAATGAAAAACTGTTTTTT. Residues: CASSFGATATNEKLFF.

This clone was picked up one time. This rearrangement joins TRBV7-9 to TRBJ1-5, with TRBD1 identical over 7 bases. V was pared by 4 bases and J by 7 bases, with 7 bases of the junction left unmatched. Per germline, CDR1 SEHNR and CDR2 FQNEAQ (reference sequence). The CDR3 runs to 14 residues. CDR3 protein: CASSSQGNDQPQHF. The CDR3 DNA reads TGTGCCAGCAGCTCACAGGGGAACGACCAGCCCCAGCATTTT.

The V call is TRBV5-5, the J call TRBJ2-2; 8 positions match TRBD1. With 3 bases clipped from V and 5 bases from J, the junction kept 9 bases outside the gene matches. This CDR3 contains 16 residues. Germline V gives CDR1 SGHKS, CDR2 YYEKEE (reference sequence). This CDR3 reads CASSYIGQGGTGELFF. The CDR3 region has the DNA TGTGCCAGCAGCTATATCGGACAGGGAGGAACCGGGGAGCTGTTTTTT.

The genes are TRBV7-3 and TRBJ2-5; TRBD2 agrees at 7 bases. The J segment lost 1 base and the V segment lost 2 bases, leaving 4 bases of the junction unmatched. In germline, CDR1 is SGHTA, CDR2 FQGTGA. There are 15 residues in the CDR3. The CDR3 sequence is CASSLYASGQETQYF. CDR3 DNA sequence: TGTGCCAGCAGCTTATACGCTAGCGGCCAAGAGACCCAGTACTTC.

The chain carries TRBV28 and TRBJ2-7; 8 nucleotides align to TRBD1. This CDR3 has 14 amino acids. J gave up 5 bases and V 3 bases, and 6 bases lay outside the gene matches. From germline, CDR1 is MDHEN and CDR2 SYDVKM. CDR3 sequence reads: CASSFGGQGNEQYF. Written as DNA, the CDR3 is TGTGCCAGCAGTTTTGGCGGACAGGGAAACGAGCAGTACTTC.

This clone was observed a single time. J is TRBJ2-7 and V is TRBV29-1, with 11 positions matching TRBD2. The V and J ends lost 4 bases and 4 bases, in that order; junction bases with no gene match: 3. Germline V gives CDR1 SQVTM, CDR2 ANQGSEA. This CDR3 spans 13 amino acids. The CDR3 DNA is TGCAGCGTTGTCACTAGCGGGAGATACGAGCAGTACTTC. It encodes CSVVTSGRYEQYF.

V and J are TRBV11-2 and TRBJ2-2, with D tentatively TRBD2 (5 bases). V was shortened by 5 bases and J by 6 bases, with 10 bases between the two germline ends. This CDR3 spans 13 amino acids. The germline CDR1 and CDR2 sequences are SGHAT and FQNNGV. As DNA, the CDR3 is TGTGCCAGCAGCCTCACTAGGGCCGGGGAGCTGTTTTTT. Translating gives CASSLTRAGELFF.

The chain is built from TRBV19 and TRBJ2-7; 7 bases align to TRBD1. V shed 8 bases and J 3 bases; nucleotides not matched to a gene: 1. Germline values: CDR1 LNHDA, CDR2 SQIVND (reference sequence). The CDR3 sequence is 11 residues long. CDR3 bases: TGTGCCAGTCGACAGGGCTACGAGCAGTACTTC. Residues: CASRQGYEQYF.

The chain combines TRBV5-1 with TRBJ2-7, with a possible D match to TRBD1 (5 bases). CDR3 length: 14 amino acids. Trimming took 2 bases from V and 0 from J, leaving 9 bases between them. Germline CDR1 and CDR2: SGHRS and YFSETQ. CDR3 nucleotide sequence: TGCGCCAGCAGCTTACAGGCTAGCTCCTACGAGCAGTACTTC. It translates to CASSLQASSYEQYF.

This chain links TRBV30 with TRBJ1-1; D not resolved. V gave up 2 bases and J gave up 3 bases, with 16 bases separating them. The CDR3 consists of 15 residues. From germline, CDR1 is GTSNPN and CDR2 SVGIG (reference sequence). The CDR3 bases are TGTGCCTGGAGTTCTTTACCCGAGGTAGACACTGAAGCTTTCTTT. Its protein is CAWSSLPEVDTEAFF.

This chain uses TRBV5-5 with TRBJ1-1, with a tentative D call TRBD1 (5 bases). Deletions cut 6 bases from V and 7 bases from J, with 10 bases between. The CDR3 length is 11 residues. CDR1 is SGHKS, CDR2 YYEKEE, per germline (reference sequence). For the CDR3, the DNA is TGTGCCAGCACCCGACAGCTTGAAGCTTTCTTT. Protein product: CASTRQLEAFF.

To note about this clone: The same CDR3 can be traced to other DNA sequences in this sample. The chain carries TRBV11-2 and TRBJ2-7; unclear D gene. The V gene lost 4 bases and the J gene lost 2 bases, with 3 bases spanning the gap. The germline gives CDR1 SGHAT, CDR2 FQNNGV. The CDR3 is 11 residues long. In DNA, the CDR3 is TGTGCCAGCAGCTCTACCTACGAGCAGTACTTC. It is translated as CASSSTYEQYF.

This chain connects TRBV30 to TRBJ1-1; 8 bases line up with TRBD1. CDR1 is GTSNPN and CDR2 is SVGIG in the germline V gene (reference sequence). CDR3 length equals 14 residues. Trimming took 2 bases from V and 4 from J; bases not matched to a gene: 6. The CDR3 bases are TGTGCCTGGAGTACCACAACAGGGGGCACTGAAGCTTTCTTT. Its protein product is CAWSTTTGGTEAFF.

The rearrangement links TRBV30 to TRBJ1-3; no clear D. This CDR3 has 15 residues. CDR1 and CDR2 from the germline V gene are GTSNPN and SVGIG (reference sequence). Trimming cost V 1 base and J 0 bases, with 10 bases left between them. The CDR3 is CAWSDLLRSGNTIYF. CDR3 DNA sequence: TGTGCCTGGAGTGACCTACTTCGCTCTGGAAACACCATATATTTT.

The chain couples TRBV6-5 to TRBJ1-1, with no clear D. The germline gives CDR1 MNHEY, CDR2 SVGAGI. This CDR3 region has 11 residues. V was clipped by 7 bases and J by 6 bases, with 9 bases between them. CDR3 protein: CASKVGPEAFF. As DNA, the CDR3 is TGTGCCAGCAAGGTTGGGCCTGAAGCTTTCTTT.

The rearrangement uses TRBV13 and TRBJ2-7, with 7 bases aligning to TRBD1. This CDR3 region has 15 residues. V gave up 0 bases and J gave up 4 bases; unmatched junction bases: 6. The germline V gene has CDR1 PRHDT and CDR2 FYEKMQ (reference sequence). The CDR3, as DNA: TGTGCCAGCAGCTTAGGGACAGGGATTTCATACGAGCAGTACTTC. Residues: CASSLGTGISYEQYF.

This chain links TRBV7-3 with TRBJ2-2, with 9 positions matching TRBD1. V lost 3 bases to trimming and J lost 8 bases; unmatched junction nucleotides: 10. This CDR3 is 16 amino acids long. The germline CDR1 and CDR2 sequences are SGHTA and FQGTGA. The CDR3 loop reads CASSFPVGQGTGELFF. The CDR3 DNA sequence: TGTGCCAGCAGCTTCCCTGTCGGACAGGGGACAGGGGAGCTGTTTTTT.

The rearrangement links TRBV5-6 to TRBJ2-3; TRBD2 matches 10 bases. Trimming removed 5 bases from V and 5 bases from J; junction bases left unmatched: 14. This CDR3 is 17 amino acids long. Germline-derived CDR1 and CDR2 are SGHDT and YYEEEE. CDR3 residues: CASRNLASGRGGDTQYF. CDR3 nucleotide sequence: TGTGCCAGCAGAAACCTGGCTAGCGGGAGAGGAGGAGATACGCAGTATTTT.

This chain connects TRBV3-1 (or the pseudogene TRBV3-2) to TRBJ2-1; no reliable D call. Trimming took 1 base from V and 1 from J, leaving 8 bases between them. This CDR3 spans 15 amino acids. CDR1 is LGHDT and CDR2 is YNNKEL in the germline V gene (reference sequence). This CDR3 is CASSQGLESYNEQFF. The DNA of the CDR3 is TGTGCCAGCAGCCAAGGGCTAGAGTCCTACAATGAGCAGTTCTTC.

In its sample, this clone was seen once. The chain is built from TRBV9 and TRBJ1-2; perhaps TRBD1 as D (6 bases). This CDR3 comprises 15 residues. The germline V gene encodes CDR1 SGDLS and CDR2 YYNGEE. V lost 1 base and J 4 bases, leaving 14 bases between the germline ends. The CDR3 DNA reads as TGTGCCAGCAGCGTATTGGGGGGGCAGGCCTATGGCTACACCTTC. Translating it yields CASSVLGGQAYGYTF.

This chain links TRBV18 with TRBJ1-5; D possibly corresponds to TRBD1 (6 bases). The germline V gene has CDR1 KGHSH and CDR2 LQKENI. The CDR3 is 13 residues long. V lost 3 bases and J lost 7, with 10 bases in between. The CDR3 loop is CASSPGTQQPQHF. CDR3 bases: TGTGCCAGCTCACCCGGGACACAGCAGCCCCAGCATTTT.

This sequence joins TRBV16 and TRBJ1-3; D may be TRBD1 (6 bases). The germline V and J ends were trimmed by 0 bases and 0 bases, with 15 bases remaining between them. Germline CDR1 is KGHSY and CDR2 is FQNENV. The CDR3 loop spans 18 amino acids. The CDR3 here is CASSQSLTGRNSGNTIYF. CDR3 sequence (DNA): TGTGCCAGCAGCCAATCCTTGACAGGCCGAAACTCTGGAAACACCATATATTTT.

V is TRBV30 and J is TRBJ1-6; 7 nucleotides align to TRBD1. The ends lost 0 bases at V and 6 bases at J; junction bases unmatched: 5. This CDR3 has 15 residues. Germline CDR1 is GTSNPN and CDR2 is SVGIG (reference sequence). Here the CDR3 DNA reads TGTGCCTGGAGTGTCTGGGACAGCCGTAATTCACCCCTCCACTTT. Translating gives CAWSVWDSRNSPLHF.

This clone appeared once. The J gene is TRBJ2-2, the V gene TRBV18, with 8 bases fitting TRBD2. The V gene end was trimmed by 1 base and the J gene end by 4 bases; junction bases not matched to a gene: 8. The CDR3 is 17 residues long. Germline-derived CDR1 and CDR2 are KGHSH and LQKENI. The DNA for the CDR3 is TGTGCCAGCTCACCACTCCGAGCGGGAGTAGGCACCGGGGAGCTGTTTTTT. Its protein is CASSPLRAGVGTGELFF.

The chain links TRBV7-2 to TRBJ2-7, with 10 nucleotides matching TRBD2. In germline, CDR1 is SGHTA, CDR2 FQGNSA. This CDR3 has 15 residues. V dropped 5 bases and J dropped 3; count of bases not matched to a gene: 7. Written as DNA, the CDR3 is TGTGCCAGCAGCCTTCTTTCTAGCGGGAGCTACGAGCAGTACTTC. As protein: CASSLLSSGSYEQYF.

V gene TRBV19 combines with J gene TRBJ1-6; weak D call: TRBD1 (5 bases). CDR3 length: 16 amino acids. Germline values: CDR1 LNHDA, CDR2 SQIVND (reference sequence). V was shortened by 6 bases and J by 10 bases, with 22 bases between the two germline ends. This chain's CDR3 is CASSFIPRDPGSPLHF. Written as DNA, the CDR3 is TGTGCCAGTAGCTTCATTCCCAGGGATCCTGGGTCACCCCTCCACTTT.

The chain couples TRBV10-3 to TRBJ1-1, with TRBD1 matching 9 bases. The CDR3 is 16 residues long. The germline CDR1 and CDR2 sequences are ENHRY and SYGVKD. The junction had 14 bases not matched to a gene; V was cut back by 5 bases and J by 7 bases. CDR3 region: CAISTGGEAPPLEAFF. The CDR3 region has the DNA TGTGCCATCAGTACAGGGGGCGAGGCACCGCCGCTTGAAGCTTTCTTT.

The chain is built from TRBV7-2 and TRBJ2-1; no definite D call. V shed 0 bases and J shed 12 bases, with 9 bases lying between them. This CDR3 comprises 12 residues. CDR1 and CDR2 from the germline V gene are SGHTA and FQGNSA. CDR3 residues: CASSLARVTQFF. The CDR3 coding sequence is TGTGCCAGCAGCTTAGCTCGGGTAACGCAGTTCTTC.